This passage covers 17 T cell receptor beta chains from one sample sequenced in a study of shared clonotypes between healthy human individuals. Assay: immunoSEQ multiplex PCR; the TCRdb copy retains only in-frame clones and omits some. The sample lists about 2.1 million clones; 80% to 95% were seen once. Terminally differentiated effector memory CD45RA+ cells were excluded by CCR7 positive selection of CD45RO-negative cells. Source material: naive CD8+ T cells from PBMCs. The receptor set was obtained from a man in his late teens or twenties in good health. Some clones in this sample may be carry-over from other donors' samples.

J is TRBJ1-5 and V is TRBV2, with D unresolved. Trimming took 4 bases from V and 0 from J, leaving 10 bases between them. The CDR3 runs 15 residues. Per germline, CDR1 SNHLY and CDR2 FYNNEI. The DNA for the CDR3 is TGTGCCAGCAGTGGGCCTCCTTATAGCAATCAGCCCCAGCATTTT. Translated: CASSGPPYSNQPQHF.

J is TRBJ2-3 and V is TRBV13; D possibly corresponds to TRBD2 (6 bases). There are 15 residues in the CDR3. Germline CDR1 PRHDT, CDR2 FYEKMQ (reference sequence). Trimming stripped 2 bases from V and 2 bases from J, with 11 bases between. The CDR3 nucleotides read TGTGCCAGCAGCTTACGTACGGGAGACACAGATACGCAGTATTTT. Its translation: CASSLRTGDTDTQYF.

Of note for this clone: One junction end does not reproduce the germline sequence, and a read error may be involved. V gene TRBV7-8 combines with J gene TRBJ2-7; 9 bases align to TRBD1. Germline lookup yields CDR1 SGHVS and CDR2 FQNEAQ. This CDR3 has 15 residues. As DNA, the CDR3 is TGTGCCAGCAGCTTAGACGGGACAGGGTCCTTCGAGCAGTACTTC. Translated: CASSLDGTGSFEQYF.

This chain connects TRBV19 to TRBJ2-5; possibly TRBD1 for D (5 bases). The CDR3 loop spans 13 amino acids. Looked up from germline, CDR1 is LNHDA and CDR2 is SQIVND (reference sequence). V dropped 7 bases and J dropped 5 bases, with 14 bases sitting between them. This CDR3 reads CASMGHAVETQYF. As DNA, the CDR3 is TGTGCCAGTATGGGGCACGCCGTCGAGACCCAGTACTTC. Variable domain in full (rest from reference TRBV19 and TRBJ2-5): DGGITQSPKYLFRKEGQNVTLSCEQNLNHDAMYWYRQDPGQGLRLIYYSQIVNDFQKGDIAEGYSVSREKKESFPLTVTSAQKNPTAFYLCASMGHAVETQYFGPGTRLLVL.

The chain is built from TRBV20-1 and TRBJ2-5; D ambiguous. Germline V lookup: CDR1 DFQATT, CDR2 SNEGSKA (reference sequence). The CDR3 is made up of 11 amino acids. V lost 5 bases, J lost 5 bases, and 9 bases lay in between. CDR3 in DNA: TGCAGTGCTCCTCGACGGGAGACCCAGTACTTC. This translates into CSAPRRETQYF.

A word on this clone: Other nucleotide sequences in the sample specify the same CDR3. J is TRBJ1-5 and V is TRBV28, with 7 bases aligning to TRBD1. The length of the CDR3 is 14 residues. From germline, CDR1 is MDHEN and CDR2 SYDVKM. V lost 6 bases, J lost 3 bases, and 5 bases stayed unmatched. CDR3 residues: CASSPGQNNQPQHF. The CDR3 DNA reads as TGTGCCAGCAGCCCGGGACAGAACAATCAGCCCCAGCATTTT.

The rearrangement links TRBV28 to TRBJ1-1, with 9 bases fitting TRBD1. Germline CDR1 is MDHEN and CDR2 is SYDVKM. The CDR3 spans 16 residues. The chain's CDR3 is CALKSSRDRARTEAFF. CDR3 coding DNA: TGTGCTCTTAAATCGAGCAGGGACAGGGCTCGCACTGAAGCTTTCTTT.

The CDR3: CASSSRTGDTTEAFF. CDR3 nucleotide sequence: TGTGCCAGCAGCTCACGGACAGGGGACACCACTGAAGCTTTCTTT. The J gene is TRBJ1-1, the V gene TRBV7-2; TRBD1 matches at 9 bases. CDR3 length: 15 residues. Per the germline V gene, CDR1 is SGHTA and CDR2 is FQGNSA. The V segment lost 4 bases and the J segment 4 bases; nucleotides outside the gene matches: 7.

The rearrangement links TRBV2 to TRBJ2-7; 8 bases agree with TRBD1. Germline CDR1 and CDR2: SNHLY and FYNNEI. Trimming took 8 bases from V and 5 from J; bases not matched to a gene: 11. The CDR3 is 14 amino acids. The DNA for the CDR3 is TGTGCCAGCGGGGACCGACAGGGGAATGACGAGCAGTACTTC. Protein product: CASGDRQGNDEQYF. Full variable domain (outside the CDR3, taken from reference TRBV2 and TRBJ2-7): EPEVTQTPSHQVTQMGQEVILRCVPISNHLYFYWYRQILGQKVEFLVSFYNNEISEKSEIFDDQFSVERPDGSNFTLKIRSTKLEDSAMYFCASGDRQGNDEQYFGPGTRLTVT.

The rearrangement joins TRBV5-1 to TRBJ2-7; the match to TRBD2 covers 10 bases. CDR1 and CDR2 (germline): SGHRS, YFSETQ. The CDR3 length is 12 residues. J gave up 6 bases and V 6 bases, and 3 bases lay outside the gene matches. DNA of the CDR3: TGCGCCAGCACCTGGACTAGCGGCGAGCAGTACTTC. Translation: CASTWTSGEQYF.

CDR3 amino acids: CASSLGSRGPESYGYTF. DNA for the CDR3: TGTGCCAGCAGCTTAGGGTCCAGGGGGCCCGAGTCCTATGGCTACACCTTC. The V call is TRBV7-9, the J call TRBJ1-2; 8 nucleotides match TRBD1. The J segment lost 4 bases and the V segment lost 1 base, leaving 11 bases of the junction unmatched. The CDR3 sequence is 17 residues long. Germline lookup yields CDR1 SEHNR and CDR2 FQNEAQ (reference sequence).

The V call is TRBV30, the J call TRBJ2-5; TRBD2 matches 8 bases. The J call may be wrong; the DNA end is better matched by TRBJ2-7. The CDR3 has 13 residues. In germline, CDR1 is GTSNPN, CDR2 SVGIG (reference sequence). The CDR3 here is CAWVAGYTYEQYF. In DNA, the CDR3 is TGTGCCTGGGTAGCGGGATACACCTACGAGCAGTACTTC.

J is TRBJ1-3 and V is TRBV7-9; 9 nucleotides agree with TRBD1. The J segment lost 4 bases and the V segment lost 5 bases, leaving 9 bases of the junction unmatched. The germline gives CDR1 SEHNR, CDR2 FQNEAQ (reference sequence). CDR3 length: 16 amino acids. This CDR3 is CASSLGQGPRGNTIYF. The CDR3, as DNA: TGTGCCAGCAGCCTAGGACAGGGGCCGAGAGGAAACACCATATATTTT.

This rearrangement joins TRBV29-1 to TRBJ2-5, with TRBD2 matching over 10 bases. The germline gives CDR1 SQVTM, CDR2 ANQGSEA. Losses at the gene ends were 3 bases for V and 4 bases for J; bases not matched to a gene: 8. The CDR3 spans 15 residues. The CDR3 here is CSVEAVAGGGETQYF. The CDR3 DNA reads TGCAGCGTTGAGGCCGTAGCGGGAGGAGGAGAGACCCAGTACTTC.

This clone was seen a single time. J is TRBJ2-3 and V is TRBV2; 8 bases are a match to TRBD1. V lost 7 bases and J lost 2; bases outside the gene matches: 5. In germline, CDR1 is SNHLY, CDR2 FYNNEI. The CDR3 consists of 14 residues. The CDR3 sequence: CASKDRENTDTQYF. CDR3 DNA sequence: TGTGCCAGCAAGGACAGGGAGAACACAGATACGCAGTATTTT.

Comments on this clone: In the same sample, other DNA sequences code for this CDR3. The chain has TRBV11-2 and TRBJ2-7; 10 bases align to TRBD2. Unmatched junction bases numbered 4, after V lost 5 bases and J lost 3 bases. From germline, CDR1 is SGHAT and CDR2 FQNNGV. This CDR3 region has 14 residues. CDR3 amino acids: CASSLTSGYYEQYF. CDR3 nucleotide sequence: TGTGCCAGCAGCCTGACTAGCGGGTACTACGAGCAGTACTTC.

The V gene is TRBV27, the J gene TRBJ2-1; TRBD2 matches at 11 bases. CDR1 and CDR2 from the germline V gene are MNHEY and SMNVEV (reference sequence). The V segment lost 3 bases and the J segment 6 bases; nucleotides outside the gene matches: 7. This CDR3 contains 16 residues. The CDR3 protein is CASSFIGTSGINEQFF. DNA for the CDR3: TGTGCCAGCAGTTTCATCGGGACTAGCGGTATCAATGAGCAGTTCTTC.